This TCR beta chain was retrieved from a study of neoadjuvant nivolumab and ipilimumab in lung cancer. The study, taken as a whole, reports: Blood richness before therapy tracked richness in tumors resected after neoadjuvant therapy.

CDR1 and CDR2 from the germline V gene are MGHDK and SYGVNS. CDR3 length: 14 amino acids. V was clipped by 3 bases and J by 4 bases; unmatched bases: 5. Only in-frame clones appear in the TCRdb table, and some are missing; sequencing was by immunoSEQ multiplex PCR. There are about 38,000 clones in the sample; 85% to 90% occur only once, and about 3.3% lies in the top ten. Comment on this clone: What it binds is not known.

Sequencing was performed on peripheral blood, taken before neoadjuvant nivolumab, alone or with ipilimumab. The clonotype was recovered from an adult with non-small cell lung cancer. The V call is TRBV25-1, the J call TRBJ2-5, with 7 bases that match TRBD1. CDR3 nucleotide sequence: TGTGCCAGCAGTGACGTGGGACAGTCAGAGACCCAGTACTTC. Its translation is CASSDVGQSETQYF. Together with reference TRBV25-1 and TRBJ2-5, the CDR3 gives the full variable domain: EADIYQTPRYLVIGTGKKITLECSQTMGHDKMYWYQQDPGMELHLIHYSYGVNSTEKGDLSSESTVSRIRTEHFPLTLESARPSHTSQYLCASSDVGQSETQYFGPGTRLLVL.